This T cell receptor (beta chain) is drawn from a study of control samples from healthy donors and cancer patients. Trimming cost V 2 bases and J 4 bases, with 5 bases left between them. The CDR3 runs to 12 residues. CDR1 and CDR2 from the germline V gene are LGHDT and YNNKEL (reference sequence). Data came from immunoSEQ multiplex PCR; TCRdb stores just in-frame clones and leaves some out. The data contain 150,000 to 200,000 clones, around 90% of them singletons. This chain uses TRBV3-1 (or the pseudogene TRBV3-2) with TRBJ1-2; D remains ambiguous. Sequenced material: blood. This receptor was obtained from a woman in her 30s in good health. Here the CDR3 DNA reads TGTGCCAGCAGCCAACAATCCTATGGCTACACCTTC. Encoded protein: CASSQQSYGYTF.